These 22 T cell receptor beta chains were sequenced from one sample in a study of human T cells and chemical hapten exposure. Unfractionated whole blood yielded total RNA. TCRdb re-analysed the 5' RACE reads in MiXCR, keeping a single row per CDR3 protein. The sample lists 100,000 to 120,000 distinct CDR3 sequences, roughly a fifth occurring once. These receptors originate from a human donor in good health.

The genes are TRBV28 and TRBJ2-7; D ambiguous. The ends were cut back, 6 bases at V and 4 bases at J, with 7 bases in the middle. Per the germline V gene, CDR1 is MDHEN and CDR2 is SYDVKM. This CDR3 is built from 11 residues. CDR3 sequence reads: CASRTLYEQYF. The CDR3 region has the DNA TGTGCCAGCAGGACCCTTTACGAGCAGTACTTC.

The chain links TRBV6-5 to TRBJ1-5; D is undetermined. The CDR3 spans 15 residues. Germline V gene lookup returns CDR1 MNHEY and CDR2 SVGAGI. Trimming left V 5 bases short and J 3 bases short, with 14 bases between. Written as DNA, the CDR3 is TGTGCCAGCAGTCCCCTCGGAACAGACAATCAGCCCCAGCATTTT. It specifies CASSPLGTDNQPQHF.

V gene TRBV7-9 combines with J gene TRBJ1-1; possibly TRBD1 for D (5 bases). This CDR3 has 14 residues. V was clipped by 6 bases and J by 0 bases, with 11 bases between them. Germline lookup yields CDR1 SEHNR and CDR2 FQNEAQ (reference sequence). CDR3 amino acids: CASRGVGMNTEAFF. CDR3 DNA sequence: TGTGCCAGCAGGGGGGTTGGTATGAACACTGAAGCTTTCTTT.

The chain's CDR3 is CASSIREGKLFF. The CDR3 region has the DNA TGTGCCAGTAGTATCCGAGAGGGAAAACTGTTTTTT. The chain couples TRBV19 to TRBJ1-4, with no clear D. CDR1 and CDR2 (germline): LNHDA, SQIVND (reference sequence). The V end was cut by 3 bases, the J end by 10 bases, with 9 bases between. The CDR3 sequence is 12 residues long.

V and J are TRBV6-2 or TRBV6-3 and TRBJ2-3; 12 bases match TRBD2. This CDR3 comprises 19 residues. The V and J ends lost 4 bases and 6 bases, in that order; junction bases with no gene match: 17. Germline CDR1 MNHEY, CDR2 SVGEGT. The CDR3 loop is CASSSPGLAGPPLGDTQYF. DNA for the CDR3: TGTGCCAGCAGTTCTCCTGGACTAGCGGGGCCCCCTCTAGGGGATACGCAGTATTTT.

V and J are TRBV14 and TRBJ1-1; the D gene is possibly TRBD1 (5 bases). Germline-derived CDR1 and CDR2 are SGHDN and FVKESK. V was cut by 3 bases and J by 4 bases, with 9 bases left in between. The CDR3 extends over 13 amino acids. The CDR3 DNA follows: TGTGCCAGCAGCCAGCAGGGCCCCACTGAAGCTTTCTTT. Its translation is CASSQQGPTEAFF.

This clonotype showed up just a few times. The rearrangement links TRBV29-1 to TRBJ1-3; D unclear. The V end lost 7 bases, the J end lost 0 bases, and 7 bases lay between the germline ends. Germline V gives CDR1 SQVTM, CDR2 ANQGSEA. This CDR3 is built from 12 residues. CDR3 loop: CSARNSGNTIYF. The CDR3 DNA is TGCAGCGCCAGAAACTCTGGAAACACCATATATTTT.

This clonotype was observed a few times. The chain links TRBV19 to TRBJ2-7, with D possibly TRBD1 on 6 matching bases. This CDR3 contains 14 residues. Trimming shortened V by 9 bases and J by 2 bases, and 17 bases separated the two germline ends. The germline gives CDR1 LNHDA, CDR2 SQIVND (reference sequence). The CDR3 nucleotides read TGTGCCAGCAGACAACAGGGATCAGCCTACGAGCAGTACTTC. The encoded protein is CASRQQGSAYEQYF.

This clonotype appeared a few times. This chain connects TRBV11-1 to TRBJ2-2, with D maybe TRBD1 (6 bases). Trimming cost V 2 bases and J 5 bases, with 12 bases left between them. The CDR3 is made up of 15 amino acids. Germline-derived CDR1 and CDR2 are SGHAT and FQDESV (reference sequence). CDR3 sequence: CASSLHRAKTGELFF. CDR3 DNA: TGTGCCAGCAGCTTACACAGGGCAAAAACCGGGGAGCTGTTTTTT.

The chain links TRBV28 to TRBJ2-7; 10 positions agree with TRBD1. Germline-derived CDR1 and CDR2 are MDHEN and SYDVKM. With 7 bases clipped from V and 3 bases from J, the junction kept 12 bases outside the gene matches. CDR3 length equals 16 residues. CDR3 sequence: CASTGTGASPIYEQYF. The CDR3 DNA reads as TGTGCCAGCACCGGGACAGGGGCCTCGCCCATCTACGAGCAGTACTTC. The full variable domain, completed using reference TRBV28 and TRBJ2-7, is DVKVTQSSRYLVKRTGEKVFLECVQDMDHENMFWYRQDPGLGLRLIYFSYDVKMKEKGDIPEGYSVSREKKERFSLILESASTNQTSMYLCASTGTGASPIYEQYFGPGTRLTVT.

V gene TRBV29-1 combines with J gene TRBJ2-2; no clear D gene. Per the germline V gene, CDR1 is SQVTM and CDR2 is ANQGSEA. The CDR3 is made up of 14 amino acids. Deletions cut 1 base from V and 1 base from J, with 7 bases between. CDR3 amino acids: CSVEVRRNTGELFF. CDR3 bases: TGCAGCGTTGAAGTTCGCAGGAACACCGGGGAGCTGTTTTTT.

This clonotype was detected a few times. The chain uses TRBV7-9 and TRBJ2-3, with 10 nucleotides matching TRBD2. Germline CDR1 reads SEHNR; CDR2 reads FQNEAQ (reference sequence). V lost 2 bases and J lost 3; bases outside the gene matches: 2. The CDR3 spans 15 residues. In DNA form, the CDR3 reads TGTGCCAGCAGCTTAAAGCGGGAGGGAACAGATACGCAGTATTTT. Translating it yields CASSLKREGTDTQYF.

This clonotype was observed a few times. V usage is TRBV7-9 and J usage is TRBJ2-1; 11 bases map to TRBD2. The CDR3 length is 18 residues. The V gene end was trimmed by 6 bases and the J gene end by 0 bases; junction bases not matched to a gene: 10. The germline V gene encodes CDR1 SEHNR and CDR2 FQNEAQ (reference sequence). CDR3 amino acids: CASRHGLAGPSSYNEQFF. The DNA of the CDR3 is TGTGCCAGCAGGCATGGACTAGCGGGCCCAAGCTCCTACAATGAGCAGTTCTTC.

This clonotype was seen a few times. The chain employs TRBV20-1 and TRBJ1-3; D gene unclear. CDR3 size: 11 residues. Trimming removed 3 bases at V and 0 bases at J, with 0 bases between. CDR1 DFQATT and CDR2 SNEGSKA come from the germline V gene (reference sequence). This CDR3 reads CSASSGNTIYF. The CDR3 nucleotides are TGCAGTGCTAGCTCTGGAAACACCATATATTTT.

J is TRBJ1-5 and V is TRBV4-1; TRBD1 might be the D (5 bases). Germline V gene data show CDR1 as MGHRA and CDR2 as YSYEKL. Deletions cut 1 base from V and 2 bases from J, with 12 bases between. CDR3 size: 16 residues. CDR3: CASSQVQGDRNQPQHF. CDR3 in DNA: TGCGCCAGCAGCCAAGTACAAGGGGATCGCAATCAGCCCCAGCATTTT.

This chain uses TRBV7-2 with TRBJ2-3; the D gene is possibly TRBD1 (5 bases). Between the trimmed V and J ends, which lost 5 bases and 0 bases, there was a span of 9 bases. Germline values: CDR1 SGHTA, CDR2 FQGNSA. The CDR3 is 14 residues long. DNA for the CDR3: TGTGCCAGCAGCACCGACAGTAGCACAGATACGCAGTATTTT. It encodes CASSTDSSTDTQYF.

A few counts support this clonotype. The chain employs TRBV10-1 and TRBJ2-7; D remains ambiguous. The CDR3 is made up of 13 amino acids. Trimming pared 3 bases from V and 2 bases from J, leaving 8 bases between. Germline V lookup: CDR1 WNHNN, CDR2 SYGVQD (reference sequence). CDR3 nucleotides: TGCGCCAGCAGTGATTCAGCCACCTACGAGCAGTACTTC. Protein sequence: CASSDSATYEQYF.

This clonotype was detected only a few times. The chain uses TRBV18 and TRBJ2-2; TRBD1 matches at 7 bases. Per germline, CDR1 KGHSH and CDR2 LQKENI. Germline trimming cut 5 bases from V and 6 bases from J; bases unmatched to any gene: 9. The CDR3 has 15 residues. CDR3 bases: TGTGCCAGCTCATCCCGCAGGGGGAGATCCGGGGAGCTGTTTTTT. Residues: CASSSRRGRSGELFF.

This chain uses TRBV3-1 with TRBJ2-7; D may be TRBD1 (5 bases). Per the germline V gene, CDR1 is LGHDT and CDR2 is YNNKEL (reference sequence). The CDR3 totals 15 residues. V lost 1 base, J lost 2 bases, and 12 bases lay in between. The CDR3 bases are TGTGCCAGCAGCCAAGGGACAACAGTCACCTACGAGCAGTACTTC. Its protein is CASSQGTTVTYEQYF.

V gene TRBV28 combines with J gene TRBJ1-5; D is ambiguous. The germline gives CDR1 MDHEN, CDR2 SYDVKM. V was clipped by 3 bases and J by 3 bases, with 9 bases between them. This CDR3 contains 14 residues. In nucleotides, the CDR3 is TGTGCCAGCAGTTTTTCGGGGTTCAATCAGCCCCAGCATTTT. Translating gives CASSFSGFNQPQHF.

The V and J genes are TRBV18 and TRBJ1-5; D unresolved. The CDR3 runs to 15 residues. V was clipped by 0 bases and J by 0 bases, with 6 bases between them. Germline CDR1 and CDR2: KGHSH and LQKENI. The CDR3 DNA is TGTGCCAGCTCACCACCAGGCCATAGCAATCAGCCCCAGCATTTT. Translation gives CASSPPGHSNQPQHF.

The chain combines TRBV5-1 with TRBJ2-3; D gene unclear. CDR3 length equals 14 residues. Germline V gene data show CDR1 as SGHRS and CDR2 as YFSETQ. V lost 1 base, J lost 2 bases, and 8 bases lay in between. The CDR3 spells CASSLQTSTDTQYF. In DNA, the CDR3 is TGCGCCAGCAGCTTGCAGACCTCCACAGATACGCAGTATTTT.